These 13 T cell receptor beta chains originate from one sample sequenced in a study of T-cell memory formation after mild COVID-19. TCRdb independently ran MiXCR on the 5' RACE reads; one entry per CDR3 protein. The sample has about 57,000 distinct CDR3 sequences, 12% seen once. The sequenced material came from PBMCs or a T cell subset sorted from them (not recorded which). The receptors come from a young man who had mild COVID-19 (a few samples of this study predate the infection). Cell type and time point are not known.

There are many counts of this clonotype. V and J are TRBV29-1 and TRBJ2-7, with D possibly TRBD2 on 6 matching bases. Trimming took 4 bases from V and 2 from J, leaving 12 bases between them. Germline lookup yields CDR1 SQVTM and CDR2 ANQGSEA. The CDR3 loop spans 13 amino acids. CDR3 protein: CSVVLASTYEQYF. CDR3 sequence (DNA): TGCAGCGTTGTGCTAGCGTCGACCTACGAGCAGTACTTC.

This clonotype was picked up a small number of times. The rearrangement joins TRBV20-1 to TRBJ2-1; 9 bases are shared with TRBD2. V trimming: 5 bases; J trimming: 6 bases; junction bases outside the gene matches: 8. This CDR3 has 14 residues. CDR1 is DFQATT, CDR2 SNEGSKA, per germline (reference sequence). CDR3 sequence: CSAYSAGGPNEQFF. In DNA form, the CDR3 reads TGCAGTGCTTACTCCGCGGGGGGGCCCAATGAGCAGTTCTTC.

CDR3 bases: TGCGCCAGCAGGGCACCCCCGGGACTAGCGGGGGGGCCTGTGGGGATCACAGATACGCAGTATTTT. Translation gives CASRAPPGLAGGPVGITDTQYF. V gene TRBV5-1 combines with J gene TRBJ2-3; TRBD2 matches at 16 bases. The ends lost 5 bases at V and 2 bases at J; junction bases unmatched: 20. CDR1 SGHRS and CDR2 YFSETQ come from the germline V gene. CDR3 size: 22 residues. The variable domain in full, with the rest retrieved from reference TRBV5-1 and TRBJ2-3, is KAGVTQTPRYLIKTRGQQVTLSCSPISGHRSVSWYQQTPGQGLQFLFEYFSETQRNKGNFPGRFSGRQFSNSRSEMNVSTLELGDSALYLCASRAPPGLAGGPVGITDTQYFGPGTRLTVL.

This clonotype has at least ten counts. This rearrangement joins TRBV2 to TRBJ2-5, with D possibly matching TRBD1 (6 bases). The length of the CDR3 is 12 residues. CDR1 SNHLY and CDR2 FYNNEI come from the germline V gene. Trimming cost V 6 bases and J 5 bases, with 10 bases left between them. The CDR3 region is CASRTTGETQYF. The DNA of the CDR3 is TGTGCCAGCAGGACCACAGGGGAGACCCAGTACTTC. The whole variable domain, remainder taken from reference TRBV2 and TRBJ2-5, is EPEVTQTPSHQVTQMGQEVILRCVPISNHLYFYWYRQILGQKVEFLVSFYNNEISEKSEIFDDQFSVERPDGSNFTLKIRSTKLEDSAMYFCASRTTGETQYFGPGTRLLVL.

The chain links TRBV10-2 to TRBJ2-7; a possible D gene is TRBD1 (7 bases). The germline V and J ends were trimmed by 6 bases and 5 bases, with 11 bases remaining between them. Per germline, CDR1 WSHSY and CDR2 SAAADI. The CDR3 is 12 residues long. CDR3 region: CASSTRGDEQYF. The CDR3, as DNA: TGCGCCAGCAGCACCAGGGGGGACGAGCAGTACTTC.

This chain uses TRBV5-6 with TRBJ2-7; D ambiguous. Looked up from germline, CDR1 is SGHDT and CDR2 is YYEEEE. Trimming shortened V by 0 bases and J by 2 bases, and 9 bases separated the two germline ends. This CDR3 is 14 amino acids long. The DNA of the CDR3 is TGTGCCAGCAGCTTGGCCGGAAACCCCTACGAGCAGTACTTC. It translates to CASSLAGNPYEQYF.

In its sample, this clonotype was seen many times. The genes are TRBV20-1 and TRBJ1-6, with 7 bases identical to TRBD1. The CDR3 has 14 amino acids. The junction had 5 bases not matched to a gene; V was cut back by 0 bases and J by 9 bases. In germline, CDR1 is DFQATT, CDR2 SNEGSKA (reference sequence). DNA for the CDR3: TGCAGTGCTAGAGATGACAGGGAGGCTTCACCCCTCCACTTT. Translating it yields CSARDDREASPLHF.

This clonotype was seen only a few times. The genes are TRBV7-2 and TRBJ2-2, with D possibly being TRBD1 (6 bases). The length of the CDR3 is 16 residues. Trimming pared 2 bases from V and 1 base from J, leaving 11 bases between. CDR1 SGHTA and CDR2 FQGNSA come from the germline V gene. The CDR3: CASSLNGGWNTGELFF. The CDR3 coding sequence is TGTGCCAGCAGCTTAAATGGGGGCTGGAACACCGGGGAGCTGTTTTTT.

The genes are TRBV28 and TRBJ2-7; D is possibly TRBD2 (5 bases). Germline-derived CDR1 and CDR2 are MDHEN and SYDVKM. The CDR3 is 13 residues long. Trimming shortened V by 8 bases and J by 3 bases, and 14 bases separated the two germline ends. The CDR3 region is CASSEAGFYEQYV. In DNA, the CDR3 is TGTGCCAGCTCCGAGGCGGGTTTCTACGAGCAGTACGTC.

This clonotype has ten or more counts. This sequence joins TRBV12-3 or TRBV12-4 and TRBJ1-6, with D hard to call. The CDR3 has 14 amino acids. V lost 0 bases, J lost 8 bases, and 8 bases lay in between. Here the CDR3 DNA reads TGTGCCAGCAGTTTAGCGCGAGGGCATTCACCCCTCCACTTT. This sequence encodes CASSLARGHSPLHF.

The V gene is TRBV5-1, the J gene TRBJ2-1; D perhaps matches TRBD2 (5 bases). This CDR3 has 15 residues. Germline V lookup: CDR1 SGHRS, CDR2 YFSETQ. Trimming removed 5 bases from V and 3 bases from J, with 15 bases in between. CDR3 sequence reads: CASRARTLFYNEQFF. The CDR3 bases are TGCGCCAGCAGAGCCCGGACTCTCTTCTACAATGAGCAGTTCTTC.

This clonotype was counted between two and nine times. The rearrangement joins TRBV11-2 to TRBJ2-1; D call uncertain. Per germline, CDR1 SGHAT and CDR2 FQNNGV. With 7 bases removed from V and 4 bases from J, the gap between germline ends came to 5 bases. There are 11 residues in the CDR3. The DNA of the CDR3 is TGTGCCAGCAAGGTTTACAATGAGCAGTTCTTC. Protein product: CASKVYNEQFF.

This sequence joins TRBV5-6 and TRBJ1-1; a weak D match, TRBD1 (5 bases). The CDR3 covers 14 residues. Germline lookup yields CDR1 SGHDT and CDR2 YYEEEE. V lost 6 bases and J 1 base, leaving 13 bases between the germline ends. The chain's CDR3 is CASKNWGENTEAFF. The DNA for the CDR3 is TGTGCCAGCAAAAATTGGGGGGAGAACACTGAAGCTTTCTTT.